This T cell receptor (beta chain) came from a study of cytomegalovirus exposure and HLA in healthy donors. The CDR3 spans 17 residues. General study results and limits: Cytomegalovirus-associated status was assigned to some 180 TCR beta chains.

PCR involved 60 Vbeta and 13 Jbeta primers. Methods used by the authors: In a later analysis, of around 85 million unique beta chains, roughly 11 million appeared in at least two donors. The method was immunoSEQ multiplex PCR; TCRdb's version includes in-frame clones alone and lacks a portion of them. The V and J calls and the clone size are those of that table, but D and trimming were determined from the DNA. This sample carries around 110,000 clones, about four fifths of them seen once, and the ten largest clones take around a fifth. Notes on this clone: Antigen: not known.

The V gene is TRBV21-1, the J gene TRBJ2-7; the listed D gene, TRBD2, was not tested against the DNA. TRBV21-1 is listed as a pseudogene. This receptor was identified in a man aged 30 to 39 in good health and CMV-seropositive. Sequenced sample: PBMCs. CDR3 in amino acids: CASIRLGTSGDSYEQYF. DNA for the CDR3: TGTGCCAGCATCCGCCTTGGGACTAGCGGGGACTCCTACGAGCAGTACTTC.